One and the same sample provided the 26 T cell receptor beta chains below, sequenced in a study of T cells in Graves' hyperthyroidism and ophthalmopathy. Amplification targeted TCR beta CDR3 regions from RNA transcripts. A set of HTBI primers served as the primers for a first-round RT-PCR of the TCR CDR3. TCRdb itself ran the multiplex PCR reads through MiXCR, one entry per CDR3 protein. Of 550,000 to 800,000 distinct CDR3 sequences in the sample, over 15% were seen once. The source material was blood. The source of these receptors is a man aged 18 to 35 with Graves' hyperthyroidism.

The V and J genes are TRBV9 and TRBJ2-2, with TRBD2 matching over 7 bases. Germline V CDR1 and CDR2: SGDLS, YYNGEE. V dropped 2 bases and J dropped 4; count of bases not matched to a gene: 8. The CDR3 has 16 amino acids. The CDR3 DNA reads TGTGCCAGCAGCGTGGGTAGCGGGTCCCTCACCGGGGAGCTGTTTTTT. It encodes CASSVGSGSLTGELFF.

This clonotype occurred many times. The rearrangement links TRBV20-1 to TRBJ2-7; weak D call: TRBD2 (6 bases). This CDR3 comprises 13 residues. Germline values: CDR1 DFQATT, CDR2 SNEGSKA (reference sequence). V was shortened by 3 bases and J by 0 bases, with 9 bases between the two germline ends. The CDR3 protein is CSASGRDSYEQYF. The CDR3 coding sequence is TGCAGTGCTAGTGGGCGGGACTCCTACGAGCAGTACTTC.

The CDR3 loop reads CASRIGGEETQYF. The CDR3 DNA reads TGTGCCAGCAGAATAGGGGGTGAGGAGACCCAGTACTTC. The chain recombines TRBV28 with TRBJ2-5, with TRBD1 as a possible D gene (6 bases). Germline-derived CDR1 and CDR2 are MDHEN and SYDVKM. This CDR3 has 13 residues. V was shortened by 6 bases and J by 5 bases, with 13 bases between the two germline ends.

This clonotype was counted many times. An end of the junction does not agree with germline; a read error may underlie this. The chain joins TRBV28 to TRBJ2-7, with no clear D. The CDR3 covers 15 residues. The germline CDR1 and CDR2 sequences are MDHEN and SYDVKM. CDR3 sequence: CASSLSSHAPYGQYF. The CDR3 bases are TGTGCCAGCAGTTTATCCTCACATGCCCCCTACGGGCAGTACTTC.

This clonotype was found a few times. The chain carries TRBV10-3 and TRBJ2-1; TRBD2 agrees at 16 bases. J was trimmed by 7 bases and V by 0 bases; bases with no gene match: 3. The CDR3 runs to 17 residues. Germline V CDR1 and CDR2: ENHRY, SYGVKD. DNA of the CDR3: TGTGCCATCAGTGAGTCGGGGACTAGCGGGAGGGCAAATGAGCAGTTCTTC. Its translation: CAISESGTSGRANEQFF.

A single count supports this clonotype. The chain links TRBV11-2 to TRBJ2-7; 7 nucleotides line up with TRBD2. V was pared by 1 base and J by 2 bases, with 5 bases of the junction left unmatched. This CDR3 has 15 amino acids. CDR1 is SGHAT and CDR2 is FQNNGV in the germline V gene. The CDR3 region is CASSLGPGGTYEQYF. In DNA, the CDR3 is TGTGCCAGCAGCTTAGGTCCGGGGGGAACCTACGAGCAGTACTTC.

This clonotype was counted between two and nine times. The rearrangement links TRBV28 to TRBJ2-3; D possibly corresponds to TRBD2 (5 bases). The V and J ends lost 10 bases and 4 bases respectively, with 27 bases between them. The CDR3 length is 17 residues. CDR1 is MDHEN and CDR2 is SYDVKM in the germline V gene. CDR3 amino acids: CATRGSQVPNLPDTQYF. CDR3 coding DNA: TGTGCCACCAGAGGGTCCCAGGTTCCCAACCTCCCAGATACGCAGTATTTT.

To note about this clonotype: This sequence may be a read error, since a much larger clone differs from it by one base. The gene calls are TRBV2 and TRBJ1-5; D ambiguous. In germline, CDR1 is SNHLY, CDR2 FYNNEI. This CDR3 comprises 13 residues. The CDR3 loop reads CASSEYSNRPQHF. CDR3 bases: TGTGCCAGCAGTGAATATAGCAATCGGCCCCAGCATTTT.

This clonotype was recorded a few times. The genes are TRBV11-2 and TRBJ2-1; D possibly uses TRBD1 or TRBD2 (5 bases each). The V gene's germline CDR1 is SGHAT and CDR2 FQNNGV. V was pared by 5 bases and J by 8 bases, with 16 bases between. This CDR3 has 14 amino acids. The CDR3 reads CASSPRDRRHEQFF. CDR3 DNA: TGTGCCAGCAGCCCCCGGGACCGAAGGCATGAGCAGTTCTTC.

This rearrangement joins TRBV25-1 to TRBJ2-7; TRBD1 aligns across 7 bases. This CDR3 contains 14 residues. V dropped 2 bases and J dropped 4; count of bases not matched to a gene: 5. Germline CDR1 MGHDK, CDR2 SYGVNS. The DNA for the CDR3 is TGTGCCAGCAGTGAAGACAGGGTGATTTACGAGCAGTACTTC. It specifies CASSEDRVIYEQYF.

This clonotype occurred many times. This chain connects TRBV7-9 to TRBJ2-1; no clear D gene. Trimming left V 4 bases short and J 0 bases short, with 10 bases between. CDR1 is SEHNR, CDR2 FQNEAQ, per germline (reference sequence). This CDR3 region has 15 residues. The CDR3 sequence is CASSSGLSSYNEQFF. The CDR3 nucleotides are TGTGCCAGCAGCTCCGGCCTCAGCTCCTACAATGAGCAGTTCTTC.

This clonotype was seen ten or more times. The chain carries TRBV28 and TRBJ2-7; D gene unclear. V dropped 1 base and J dropped 2 bases, with 9 bases sitting between them. Germline V gene data show CDR1 as MDHEN and CDR2 as SYDVKM. This CDR3 has 14 residues. The CDR3 DNA reads as TGTGCCAGCAGTTTATTACAGTTTCCCTACGAGCAGTACTTC. Amino acids: CASSLLQFPYEQYF.

V gene TRBV5-1 combines with J gene TRBJ2-1; 9 bases line up with TRBD2. The CDR3 consists of 14 residues. Trimming at V came to 1 base and at J to 7 bases, leaving 3 bases not matched to a gene. CDR1 is SGHRS, CDR2 YFSETQ, per germline. The CDR3: CASSLWREGNEQFF. The CDR3, as DNA: TGCGCCAGCAGCTTGTGGCGGGAGGGGAATGAGCAGTTCTTC.

This clonotype was counted between two and nine times. The chain links TRBV4-2 to TRBJ2-5; D is unresolved. In germline, CDR1 is LGHNA, CDR2 YNFKEQ. CDR3 size: 15 residues. The germline V and J ends were trimmed by 0 bases and 2 bases, with 10 bases remaining between them. This chain's CDR3 is CASSQDSDLQETQYF. CDR3 coding DNA: TGTGCCAGCAGCCAAGATTCAGATCTACAAGAGACCCAGTACTTC.

This clonotype was counted a few times. V usage is TRBV6-2 or TRBV6-3 and J usage is TRBJ2-1, with a weak D call TRBD2 (7 bases). Germline CDR1 is MNHEY and CDR2 is SVGEGT. V lost 5 bases to trimming and J lost 4 bases, with 18 bases between them. This CDR3 has 16 amino acids. The CDR3 is CASSTEGGEWYNEQFF. For the CDR3, the DNA is TGTGCCAGCAGTACCGAGGGGGGGGAGTGGTACAATGAGCAGTTCTTC.

This clonotype occurred many times. The chain uses TRBV7-2 and TRBJ2-3; possibly TRBD1 for D (6 bases). CDR3 length: 16 residues. Trimming stripped 4 bases from V and 0 bases from J, with 14 bases between. Germline V gene data show CDR1 as SGHTA and CDR2 as FQGNSA. The CDR3 spells CASSSNRARSTDTQYF. In DNA form, the CDR3 reads TGTGCCAGCAGCTCAAACAGGGCTCGAAGCACAGATACGCAGTATTTT.

The chain employs TRBV27 and TRBJ1-3; D gene uncertain. The length of the CDR3 is 16 residues. The germline CDR1 and CDR2 sequences are MNHEY and SMNVEV (reference sequence). Between the trimmed V and J ends, which lost 4 bases and 3 bases, there was a span of 16 bases. The chain's CDR3 is CASSSLPWGGGNTIYF. The CDR3 coding sequence is TGTGCCAGCAGTTCTTTACCCTGGGGAGGTGGAAACACCATATATTTT.

This clonotype was detected only a few times. This CDR3 is CSALRYDRPAKNIQYF. The CDR3 bases are TGCAGTGCTCTCCGCTACGACAGACCAGCCAAAAACATTCAGTACTTC. The rearrangement links TRBV20-1 to TRBJ2-4; the D gene is possibly TRBD1 (5 bases). V was pared by 5 bases and J by 0 bases, with 17 bases between. This CDR3 has 16 residues. In germline, CDR1 is DFQATT, CDR2 SNEGSKA (reference sequence).

This chain joins TRBV11-3 and TRBJ2-1; D ambiguous. The V end lost 0 bases, the J end lost 0 bases, and 12 bases lay between the germline ends. Germline lookup yields CDR1 SGHNT and CDR2 YENEEA. The CDR3 length is 17 residues. The CDR3 DNA reads TGTGCCAGCAGCTTAGAAGAGGCAGCTAGCTCCTACAATGAGCAGTTCTTC. Translation: CASSLEEAASSYNEQFF.

This clonotype was seen only a few times. The rearrangement joins TRBV14 to TRBJ2-5; D uncertain. CDR3 length equals 11 residues. The V gene's germline CDR1 is SGHDN and CDR2 FVKESK. The V and J ends lost 3 bases and 7 bases respectively, with 6 bases between them. The chain's CDR3 is CASSHGVTQYF. The DNA of the CDR3 is TGTGCCAGCAGCCATGGGGTGACCCAGTACTTC.

This clonotype was detected many times. The V call is TRBV28, the J call TRBJ2-7; 8 bases agree with TRBD1. The CDR3 runs 14 residues. Germline CDR1 MDHEN, CDR2 SYDVKM. V shed 5 bases and J 2 bases; nucleotides not matched to a gene: 5. The CDR3 sequence: CASSRQGTAYEQYF. In DNA form, the CDR3 reads TGTGCCAGCAGTCGACAGGGGACGGCCTACGAGCAGTACTTC.

This clonotype appeared many times. V usage is TRBV7-2 and J usage is TRBJ2-1; D might be TRBD1 or TRBD2, each matching 6 bases. Germline V gene data show CDR1 as SGHTA and CDR2 as FQGNSA. The CDR3 runs to 14 residues. The V end was cut by 3 bases, the J end by 5 bases, with 11 bases between. CDR3: CASSFDGGHNEQFF. CDR3 in DNA: TGTGCCAGCAGCTTTGACGGGGGCCACAATGAGCAGTTCTTC.

The V call is TRBV20-1, the J call TRBJ1-2; D possibly corresponds to TRBD1 (5 bases). The CDR3 totals 15 residues. With 4 bases removed from V and 4 bases from J, the gap between germline ends came to 19 bases. Germline V gene data show CDR1 as DFQATT and CDR2 as SNEGSKA (reference sequence). CDR3: CSAKKGRGISYGYTF. The CDR3 DNA reads as TGCAGTGCTAAAAAGGGGAGGGGAATTAGCTATGGCTACACCTTC.

This clonotype was picked up many times. The chain recombines TRBV7-9 with TRBJ2-6; TRBD2 is a possible D gene (6 bases). Per germline, CDR1 SEHNR and CDR2 FQNEAQ (reference sequence). The CDR3 is 17 amino acids. The V end lost 5 bases, the J end lost 2 bases, and 16 bases lay between the germline ends. The CDR3 nucleotides are TGTGCCAGCAGCACGATGGCCGGGGGAACTGGGGCCAACGTCCTGACTTTC. Protein product: CASSTMAGGTGANVLTF.

In its sample, this clonotype was seen a few times. V and J are TRBV7-6 and TRBJ2-3, with 8 bases matching TRBD2. The germline CDR1 and CDR2 sequences are SGHVS and FNYEAQ. The CDR3 is 15 residues long. Unmatched junction bases numbered 6, after V lost 4 bases and J lost 3 bases. The CDR3 here is CASSSFGLATDTQYF. Here the CDR3 DNA reads TGTGCCAGCAGCTCCTTCGGACTAGCAACAGATACGCAGTATTTT.

There are many counts of this clonotype. V is TRBV28 and J is TRBJ1-5, with D possibly TRBD1 on 5 matching bases. CDR1 is MDHEN, CDR2 SYDVKM, per germline. V shed 7 bases and J shed 1 base, with 20 bases lying between them. This CDR3 spans 17 amino acids. The CDR3: CASNSRRGKSSNQPQHF. The DNA of the CDR3 is TGTGCCAGCAATAGTCGTAGGGGCAAGAGCAGCAATCAGCCCCAGCATTTT.